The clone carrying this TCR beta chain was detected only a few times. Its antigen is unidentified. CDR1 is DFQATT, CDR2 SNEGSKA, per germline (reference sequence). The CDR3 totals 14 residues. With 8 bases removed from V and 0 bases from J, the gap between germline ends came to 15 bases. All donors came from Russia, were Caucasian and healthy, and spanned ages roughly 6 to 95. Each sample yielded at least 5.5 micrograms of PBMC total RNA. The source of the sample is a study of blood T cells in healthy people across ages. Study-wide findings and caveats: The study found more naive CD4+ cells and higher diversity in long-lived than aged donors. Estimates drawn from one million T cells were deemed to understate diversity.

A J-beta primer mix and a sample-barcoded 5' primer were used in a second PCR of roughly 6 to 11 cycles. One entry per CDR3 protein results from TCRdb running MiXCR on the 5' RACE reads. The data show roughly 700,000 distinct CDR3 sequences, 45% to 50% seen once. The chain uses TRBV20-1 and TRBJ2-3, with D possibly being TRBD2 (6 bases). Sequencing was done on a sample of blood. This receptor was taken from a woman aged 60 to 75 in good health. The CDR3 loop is CSIPAGFSTDTQYF. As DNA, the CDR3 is TGCAGTATACCCGCGGGGTTTAGCACAGATACGCAGTATTTT.